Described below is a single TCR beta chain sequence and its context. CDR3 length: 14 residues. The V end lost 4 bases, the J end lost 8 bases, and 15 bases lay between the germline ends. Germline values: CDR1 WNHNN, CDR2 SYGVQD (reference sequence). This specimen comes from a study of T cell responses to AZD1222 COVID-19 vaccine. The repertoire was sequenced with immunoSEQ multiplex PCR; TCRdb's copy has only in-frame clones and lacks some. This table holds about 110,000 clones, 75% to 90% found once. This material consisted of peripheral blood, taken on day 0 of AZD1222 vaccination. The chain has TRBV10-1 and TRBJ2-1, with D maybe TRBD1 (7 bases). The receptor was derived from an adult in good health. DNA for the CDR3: TGCGCCAGCAGTGGACAGGGTGGGGAGGATGAGCAGTTCTTC. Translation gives CASSGQGGEDEQFF.